The 7 T cell receptor beta chains below were found in one sample sequenced in a study of CD8+CD57+ T cells in acquired aplastic anemia. Genomic DNA acted as the template from which TCR beta VDJ combination and CDR3 sequence profiling were carried out. MiXCR, applied by TCRdb to the reads, yields one record per CDR3 protein. The sample carries more than 250,000 distinct CDR3 sequences, roughly three fifths recorded once. The source material was sorted CD4+, CD8+, or CD8+CD57+ T cells (not recorded which) from PBMCs. The receptors shown here come from a human donor with severe aplastic anemia or a healthy control (not recorded which).

This clonotype has just a few counts. The V call is TRBV19, the J call TRBJ1-1; D is unresolved. Between the trimmed V and J ends, which lost 0 bases and 4 bases, there was a span of 12 bases. Germline V gives CDR1 LNHDA, CDR2 SQIVND (reference sequence). The length of the CDR3 is 15 residues. The CDR3 is CASSIDPGVATEAFF. CDR3 sequence (DNA): TGTGCCAGTAGTATAGATCCTGGGGTGGCCACTGAAGCTTTCTTT.

This clonotype was counted at least ten times. The chain uses TRBV7-9 and TRBJ1-1; the D gene is possibly TRBD1 (5 bases). V was clipped by 0 bases and J by 3 bases, with 5 bases between them. Germline-derived CDR1 and CDR2 are SEHNR and FQNEAQ (reference sequence). This CDR3 region has 13 residues. Here the CDR3 reads CASSLAGHTEAFF. The CDR3 DNA sequence: TGTGCCAGCAGCTTAGCGGGGCACACTGAAGCTTTCTTT.

Here the CDR3 reads CASRGTGASYGYTF. DNA for the CDR3: TGTGCCAGTAGGGGGACAGGGGCCAGCTATGGCTACACCTTC. V gene TRBV19 combines with J gene TRBJ1-2, with 10 bases lining up with TRBD1. Germline values: CDR1 LNHDA, CDR2 SQIVND (reference sequence). CDR3 length: 14 amino acids. Losses at the gene ends were 6 bases for V and 4 bases for J; bases not matched to a gene: 5.

This clonotype was seen ten or more times. The rearrangement links TRBV18 to TRBJ1-1, with 8 bases that match TRBD1. Trimming took 4 bases from V and 3 from J; bases not matched to a gene: 4. Looked up from germline, CDR1 is KGHSH and CDR2 is LQKENI. The CDR3 covers 14 residues. CDR3 region: CASSQSTGDTEAFF. CDR3 bases: TGTGCCAGCTCACAGTCGACAGGGGACACTGAAGCTTTCTTT.

This clonotype has just a few counts. The J gene is TRBJ2-1, the V gene TRBV2, with 12 bases matching TRBD2. J gave up 1 base and V 6 bases, and 4 bases lay outside the gene matches. Germline assignment: CDR1 SNHLY and CDR2 FYNNEI. CDR3 length: 16 amino acids. CDR3 region: CASRDTSGGSYNEQFF. CDR3 sequence (DNA): TGTGCCAGCAGGGATACTAGCGGGGGGTCCTACAATGAGCAGTTCTTC.

This clonotype was picked up many times. The V and J genes are TRBV19 and TRBJ1-1; tentatively, D is TRBD1 (6 bases). Trimming removed 5 bases from V and 4 bases from J, with 14 bases in between. Germline CDR1 is LNHDA and CDR2 is SQIVND (reference sequence). The length of the CDR3 is 14 residues. CDR3 nucleotides: TGTGCCAGTAGTCTCCAGGGACACCGCACTGAAGCTTTCTTT. Residues: CASSLQGHRTEAFF.

This clonotype was seen at least ten times. The V and J genes are TRBV18 and TRBJ2-5, with 11 nucleotides matching TRBD1. CDR1 is KGHSH, CDR2 LQKENI, per germline. The CDR3 has 14 amino acids. Trimming at V came to 2 bases and at J to 10 bases, leaving 6 bases not matched to a gene. The CDR3: CASSPLDRGLVQYF. DNA of the CDR3: TGTGCCAGCTCACCATTGGACAGGGGGCTAGTCCAGTACTTC.